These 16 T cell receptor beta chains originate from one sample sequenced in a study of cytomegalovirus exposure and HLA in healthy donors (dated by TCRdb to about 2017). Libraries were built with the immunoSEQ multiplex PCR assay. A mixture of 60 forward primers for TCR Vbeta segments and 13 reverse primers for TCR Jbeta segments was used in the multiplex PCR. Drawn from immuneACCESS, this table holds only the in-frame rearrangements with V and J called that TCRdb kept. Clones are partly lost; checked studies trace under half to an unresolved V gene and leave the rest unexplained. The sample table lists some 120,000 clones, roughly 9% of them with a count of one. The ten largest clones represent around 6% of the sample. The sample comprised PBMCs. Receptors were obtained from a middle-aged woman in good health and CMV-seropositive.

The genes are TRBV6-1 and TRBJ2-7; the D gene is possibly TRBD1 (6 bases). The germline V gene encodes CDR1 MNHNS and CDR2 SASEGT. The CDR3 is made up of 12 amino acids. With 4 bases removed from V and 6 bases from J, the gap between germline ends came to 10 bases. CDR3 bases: TGTGCCAGCAGTGTCGGACAGTTCGAGCAGTACTTC. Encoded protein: CASSVGQFEQYF.

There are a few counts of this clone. This chain's CDR3 is CASSRRTRDTGELFF. Here the CDR3 DNA reads TGTGCCAGCTCACGAAGGACGAGGGACACCGGGGAGCTGTTTTTT. This chain joins TRBV18 and TRBJ2-2, with D perhaps TRBD2 (5 bases). The CDR3 runs to 15 residues. Germline CDR1 reads KGHSH; CDR2 reads LQKENI. V was trimmed by 4 bases and J by 3 bases, leaving 12 bases between them.

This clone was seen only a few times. The CDR3 DNA reads TGTGCCACCAGCAGGGGACAGGGGCCAACTTATGGCTACACCTTC. Amino acids: CATSRGQGPTYGYTF. This chain joins TRBV15 and TRBJ1-2; 10 bases line up with TRBD1. The CDR3 loop spans 15 amino acids. Per the germline V gene, CDR1 is LNHNV and CDR2 is YYDKDF (reference sequence). The V gene end was trimmed by 3 bases and the J gene end by 5 bases; junction bases not matched to a gene: 6.

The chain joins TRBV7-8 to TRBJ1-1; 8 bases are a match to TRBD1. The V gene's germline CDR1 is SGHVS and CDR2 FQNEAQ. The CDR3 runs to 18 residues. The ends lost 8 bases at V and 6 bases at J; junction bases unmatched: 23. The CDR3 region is CASRPQTGAIRRGAEAFF. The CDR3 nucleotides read TGTGCCAGCCGCCCCCAGACAGGGGCTATCAGGCGTGGGGCTGAAGCTTTCTTT.

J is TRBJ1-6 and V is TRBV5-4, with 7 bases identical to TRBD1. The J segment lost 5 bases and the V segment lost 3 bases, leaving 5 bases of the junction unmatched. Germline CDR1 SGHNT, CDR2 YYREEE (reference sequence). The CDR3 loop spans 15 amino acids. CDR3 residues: CASSSRQGDNSPLHF. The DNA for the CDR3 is TGTGCCAGCAGCTCCCGACAGGGTGATAATTCACCCCTCCACTTT.

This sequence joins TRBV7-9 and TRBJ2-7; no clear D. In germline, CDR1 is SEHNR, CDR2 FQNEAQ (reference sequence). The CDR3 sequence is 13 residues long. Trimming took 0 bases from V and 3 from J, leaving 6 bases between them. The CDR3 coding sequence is TGTGCCAGCAGCTTAGCGGCCAGCTACGAGCAGTACTTC. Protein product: CASSLAASYEQYF.

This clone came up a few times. CDR3 region: CSVTGLGYTF. The CDR3 DNA reads TGCAGCGTTACAGGGCTGGGCTACACCTTC. The chain joins TRBV29-1 to TRBJ1-2, with TRBD1 as a possible D gene (6 bases). The length of the CDR3 is 10 residues. The germline V gene has CDR1 SQVTM and CDR2 ANQGSEA. Trimming left V 5 bases short and J 8 bases short, with 9 bases between.

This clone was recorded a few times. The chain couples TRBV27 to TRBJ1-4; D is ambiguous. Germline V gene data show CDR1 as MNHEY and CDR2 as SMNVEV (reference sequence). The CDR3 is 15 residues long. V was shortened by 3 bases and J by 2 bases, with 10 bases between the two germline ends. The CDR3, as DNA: TGTGCCAGCAGTTTCGTCCCGGGTACTAATGAAAAACTGTTTTTT. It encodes CASSFVPGTNEKLFF.

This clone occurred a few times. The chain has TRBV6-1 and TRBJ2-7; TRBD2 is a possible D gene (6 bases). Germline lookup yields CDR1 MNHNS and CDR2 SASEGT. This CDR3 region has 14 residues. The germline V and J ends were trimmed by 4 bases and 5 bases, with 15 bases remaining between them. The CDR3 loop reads CASSGVAVDDEQYF. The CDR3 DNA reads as TGTGCCAGCAGTGGAGTAGCGGTCGATGACGAGCAGTACTTC.

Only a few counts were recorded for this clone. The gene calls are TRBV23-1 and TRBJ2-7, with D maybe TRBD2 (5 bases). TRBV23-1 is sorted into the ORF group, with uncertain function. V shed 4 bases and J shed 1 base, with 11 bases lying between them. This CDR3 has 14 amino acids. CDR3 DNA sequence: TGCGCCAGCAGTCGAGGACTTTATTCCTACGAGCAGTACTTC. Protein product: CASSRGLYSYEQYF.

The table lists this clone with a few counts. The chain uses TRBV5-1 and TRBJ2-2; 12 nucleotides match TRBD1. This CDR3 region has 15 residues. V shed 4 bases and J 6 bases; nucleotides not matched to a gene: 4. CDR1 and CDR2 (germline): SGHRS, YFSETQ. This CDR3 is CASSPGQGAAGELFF. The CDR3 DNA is TGCGCCAGCAGCCCGGGACAGGGGGCGGCCGGGGAGCTGTTTTTT. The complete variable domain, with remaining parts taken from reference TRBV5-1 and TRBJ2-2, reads KAGVTQTPRYLIKTRGQQVTLSCSPISGHRSVSWYQQTPGQGLQFLFEYFSETQRNKGNFPGRFSGRQFSNSRSEMNVSTLELGDSALYLCASSPGQGAAGELFFGEGSRLTVL.

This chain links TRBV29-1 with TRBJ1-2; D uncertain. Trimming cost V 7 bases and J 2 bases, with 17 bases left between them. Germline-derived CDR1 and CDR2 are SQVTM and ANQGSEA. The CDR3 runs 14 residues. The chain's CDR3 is CSAAPRLTNYGYTF. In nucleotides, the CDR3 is TGCAGCGCCGCCCCGAGGCTCACAAACTATGGCTACACCTTC.

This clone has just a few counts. The CDR3: CASKGAALTNQPQHF. In DNA form, the CDR3 reads TGTGCCAGCAAAGGCGCAGCACTGACTAATCAGCCCCAGCATTTT. V gene TRBV2 combines with J gene TRBJ1-5; no definite D call. This CDR3 has 15 residues. Trimming pared 7 bases from V and 4 bases from J, leaving 17 bases between. The germline gives CDR1 SNHLY, CDR2 FYNNEI.

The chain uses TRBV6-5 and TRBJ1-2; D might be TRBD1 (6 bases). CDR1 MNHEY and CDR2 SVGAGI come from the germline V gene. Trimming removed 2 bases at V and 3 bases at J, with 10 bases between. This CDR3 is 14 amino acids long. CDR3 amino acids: CASSYNRQDYGYTF. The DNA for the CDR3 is TGTGCCAGCAGTTACAACCGACAGGACTATGGCTACACCTTC.

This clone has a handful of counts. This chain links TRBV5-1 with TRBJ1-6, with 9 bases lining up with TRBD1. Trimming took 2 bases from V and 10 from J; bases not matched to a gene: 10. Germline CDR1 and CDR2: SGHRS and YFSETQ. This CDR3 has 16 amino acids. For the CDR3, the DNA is TGCGCCAGCAGCTTTCGCTCACAGGGGGCTGAATCACCCCTCCACTTT. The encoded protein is CASSFRSQGAESPLHF.

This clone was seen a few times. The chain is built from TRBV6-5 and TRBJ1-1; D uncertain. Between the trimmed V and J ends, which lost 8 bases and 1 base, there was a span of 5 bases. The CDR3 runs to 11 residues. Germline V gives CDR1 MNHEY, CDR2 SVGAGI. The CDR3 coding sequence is TGTGCCAGCCGACAGAACACTGAAGCTTTCTTT. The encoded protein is CASRQNTEAFF.